The present entry profiles one TCR beta chain with its context. A junction end diverges from the germline sequence, so it may reflect a read error. TCRdb processed the 5' RACE reads anew with MiXCR; each CDR3 protein has one entry. The sample carries under 400,000 distinct CDR3 sequences, around 27% recorded once. The CDR3 covers 14 residues. Looked up from germline, CDR1 is SGHRS and CDR2 is YFSETQ. The data stem from a study of T-cell memory formation after mild COVID-19. Across the study: Largely, the TCR clusters proved donor specific.

The receptor's source is an adult woman who had mild COVID-19 (a few samples of this study predate the infection). Cell type and time point are not known. Material: PBMCs or a T cell subset sorted from them (not recorded which). This sequence joins TRBV5-1 and TRBJ2-5; 14 positions match TRBD2. For the CDR3, the DNA is TGCGCCAGCAGCTTGGCGAGGACTAGCGGGGGGCTCCACTTC. Encoded protein: CASSLARTSGGLHF.